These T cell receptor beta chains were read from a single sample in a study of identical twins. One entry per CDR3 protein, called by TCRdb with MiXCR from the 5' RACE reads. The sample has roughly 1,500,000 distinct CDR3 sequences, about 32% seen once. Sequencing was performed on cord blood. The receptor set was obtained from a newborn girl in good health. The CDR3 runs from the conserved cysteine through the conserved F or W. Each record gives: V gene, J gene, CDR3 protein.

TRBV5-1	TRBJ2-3	CASSLDQGTDTQYF
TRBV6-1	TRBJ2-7	CASSEPGQGLYEQYF
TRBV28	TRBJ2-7	CASSLSPTGEQYF
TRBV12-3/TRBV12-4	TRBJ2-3	CASSLSGSYTDTQYF
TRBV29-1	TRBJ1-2	CSVEGGFYGYTF
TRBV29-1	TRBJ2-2	CSVEAFGRGSNTGELFF
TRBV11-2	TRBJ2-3	CASSLVVAGEPTQYF
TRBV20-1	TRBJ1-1	CSALGVTPLNTEAFF
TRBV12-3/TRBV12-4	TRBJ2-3	CASSHEKPTDTQYF
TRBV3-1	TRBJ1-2	CASSQALTGGYGYTF
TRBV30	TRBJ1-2	CAWSVGDGYGYTF
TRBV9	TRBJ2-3	CASSVVGDTHYF
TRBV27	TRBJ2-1	CASSWTGDWYNEQFF
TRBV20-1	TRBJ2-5	CSAERGLAGLETQYF
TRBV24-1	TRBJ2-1	CATSDHTGIGEQFF
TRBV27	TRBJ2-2	CASSLSGTNTGELFF
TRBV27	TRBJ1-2	CASRQGMGSNYGYTF
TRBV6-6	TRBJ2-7	CASSTTSGAPYEQYF
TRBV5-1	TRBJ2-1	CASREPGLTNEQFF
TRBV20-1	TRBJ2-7	CSAREGDFSYEQYF
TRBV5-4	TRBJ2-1	CASSLDRPDEQFF
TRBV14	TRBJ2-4	CASSQVGNIQYF
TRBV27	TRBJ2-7	CASSYRTEQYF
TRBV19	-	CASSIGTSGEQYF
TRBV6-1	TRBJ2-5	CASGGTGGYNEQYF
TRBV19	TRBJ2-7	CASSIGTSGTSYEQYF
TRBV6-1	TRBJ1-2	CASSENGWLNYGYTF
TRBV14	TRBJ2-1	CASSPTSFDEQFF
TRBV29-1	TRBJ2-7	CSVAKTRGYEQYF
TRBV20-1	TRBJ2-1	CSARDSRWDNEQFF
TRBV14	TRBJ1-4	CASSNKSGPNEKLFF
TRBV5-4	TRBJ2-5	CASSLVEFQETQYF
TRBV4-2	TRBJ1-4	CASRQAIFATNEKLFF
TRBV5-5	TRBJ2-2	CASSWPLAGGPYRELFF
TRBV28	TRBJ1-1	CASSAEGQMNTEAFF
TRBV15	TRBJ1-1	CATSRARTGITEAFF
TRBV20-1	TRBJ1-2	CSARDLGAEYGYTF
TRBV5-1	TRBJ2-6	CASSFPTGSGANVLTF
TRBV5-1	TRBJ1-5	CASSVTGGSNQPQHF
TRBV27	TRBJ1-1	CAGSLFPTGNTEAFF
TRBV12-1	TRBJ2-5	CASIRGLAGEQYF
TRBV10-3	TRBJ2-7	CAISESGARSYEQYF
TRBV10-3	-	CAISGTSRNEQYF
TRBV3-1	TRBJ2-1	CANSQVYNEQFF
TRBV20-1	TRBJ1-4	CGARQSTNEKLFF
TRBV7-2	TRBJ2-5	CASSLRIEQYF
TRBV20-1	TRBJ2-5	CSASSTGLDSGDETQYF
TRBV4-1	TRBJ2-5	CASSQVGQGIDEQYF
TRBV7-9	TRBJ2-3	CASSLESRGGRFSGVDTQYF
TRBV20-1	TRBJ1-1	CSASILGQGVGEAFF
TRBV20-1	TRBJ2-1	CSASRGTGAHYNEQFF